These T cell receptor beta chains were read from a single sample in a study of T cell responses to AZD1222 COVID-19 vaccine. The repertoire was sequenced with immunoSEQ multiplex PCR; TCRdb's copy has only in-frame clones and lacks some. In the table there are over 150,000 clones, about 85% of which are singletons. The sequencing used peripheral blood, collected on day 0 of AZD1222 vaccination. The receptor set was obtained from an adult in good health. Both conserved end residues are part of each CDR3. The D gene is left open where the match is weak. For some rows the clone size is stated as once, few or many, or as a class when expanded; others skip it.

>TRBJ1-1|TRBV11-2|NA|once
TGTGCCAGCACCCTAAACACTGAAGCTTTCTTT
CASTLNTEAFF
>TRBJ2-3|TRBV7-9|NA|NA
TGTGCCAGCAGCTTAGAACGGTTAAGCCAGTATTTT
CASSLERLSQYF
>TRBJ2-1|TRBV2|TRBD1|NA
TGTGCCAGCAGTAGACAGGGCCCCTACAATGAGCAGTTCTTC
CASSRQGPYNEQFF
>TRBJ2-1|TRBV11-1|NA|NA
TGTGCCAGCAGCTCTGACCTCCTCAGCTACTACAATGAGCAGTTCTTC
CASSSDLLSYYNEQFF
>TRBJ1-1|TRBV18|TRBD1|NA
TGTGCCAGCTCACGACGACAGGGGGCAAACACTGAAGCTTTCTTT
CASSRRQGANTEAFF
>TRBJ1-2|TRBV30|NA|NA
TGTGCCTGGAGTCAAGACAGTTTCCATGGCTACACCTTC
CAWSQDSFHGYTF
>TRBJ2-2|TRBV25-1|NA|NA
TGTGCCAGCAGTAGCACCGGGGAGCTGTTTTTT
CASSSTGELFF
>TRBJ2-2|TRBV28|TRBD2|once
TGTGCCAGCACCCTACCGGGACTAGCGGGTCTAGGAAACACCGGGGAGCTGTTTTTT
CASTLPGLAGLGNTGELFF
>TRBJ1-1|TRBV4-1|TRBD1|NA
TGCGCCAGCAGTGGGACAGGGAGTCGCACTGAAGCTTTCTTT
CASSGTGSRTEAFF
>TRBJ1-5|TRBV19|TRBD1|NA
TGTGCCAGTACCCCGACAGGGTTAAGCAATCAGCCCCAGCATTTT
CASTPTGLSNQPQHF
>TRBJ1-6|TRBV30|NA|NA
TGTGCCTGGAGTGTATCTGGGGCCTCCTATAATTCACCCCTCCACTTT
CAWSVSGASYNSPLHF
>TRBJ1-1|TRBV2|NA|NA
TGTGCCAGCAGTTCAAATCCAAAATCGGGCGGCGGGGACACTGAAGCTTTCTTT
CASSSNPKSGGGDTEAFF
>TRBJ1-4|TRBV19|NA|NA
TGTGCCAGTAGTGACACCTACTATCAGGGTAATGAAAAACTGTTTTTT
CASSDTYYQGNEKLFF
>TRBJ1-4|TRBV30|NA|NA
TGTGCCTGGAGTGTAAGGCAAAAACTGTTTTTT
CAWSVRQKLFF
>TRBJ2-1|TRBV5-1|NA|NA
TGCGCCAGCACCCCCGGGTCGCGAGGGCCCACTTATAATGAGCAGTTCTTC
CASTPGSRGPTYNEQFF
>TRBJ2-5|TRBV30|TRBD2|NA
TGTGCCTGGAGTGGACCGACTAGCGGGCGATTCCAAGAGACCCAGTACTTC
CAWSGPTSGRFQETQYF
>TRBJ2-7|TRBV7-3|NA|once
TGTGCCAGCAGCCCCACAGGCAGCTACGAGCAGTACTTC
CASSPTGSYEQYF
>TRBJ2-3|TRBV7-2|NA|NA
TGTGCCAGCAGCTTAGCGGGAGGAACAGATACGCAGTATTTT
CASSLAGGTDTQYF
>TRBJ2-7|TRBV13|NA|NA
TGTGCCAGCAGCTTAGGCCGCTTAGTACAGGGAGCTGGCCAGAACTACGAGCAGTACTTC
CASSLGRLVQGAGQNYEQYF
>TRBJ1-1|TRBV5-1|NA|NA
TGCGCCAGCAGCTTGGACCCTTATTCAGGGTTTGGGACTGAAGCTTTCTTT
CASSLDPYSGFGTEAFF
>TRBJ2-7|TRBV9|TRBD2|few
TGTGCCAGCAGCGGCGGACTAGCCTACGAGCAGTACTTC
CASSGGLAYEQYF
>TRBJ1-2|TRBV24-1|NA|NA
TGTGCCACCAGTGATTCCGGGACCGGCTATGGCTACACCTTC
CATSDSGTGYGYTF
>TRBJ2-6|TRBV5-4|TRBD1|NA
TGTGCCAGCAGCTTGGACAGGGGGTATGGGGCCAACGTCCTGACTTTC
CASSLDRGYGANVLTF
>TRBJ2-3|TRBV7-2|TRBD2|NA
TGTGCCAGCAGCAAACGGACTAGCGGAGTCGGGCCGTATTTT
CASSKRTSGVGPYF
>TRBJ2-2|TRBV10-1|NA|NA
TGCGCCAGCAGACCAGGCGGAGGGTCCGGGGAGCTGTTTTTT
CASRPGGGSGELFF
>TRBJ2-3|TRBV5-1|TRBD2|NA
TGCGCCAGCAGCTTGGCCGCTAGCGGGGGATTGGATACGCAGTATTTT
CASSLAASGGLDTQYF
>TRBJ1-6|TRBV15|NA|few
TGTGCCACCCAGAGCCTGGGGAGTAATTCACCCCTCCACTTT
CATQSLGSNSPLHF